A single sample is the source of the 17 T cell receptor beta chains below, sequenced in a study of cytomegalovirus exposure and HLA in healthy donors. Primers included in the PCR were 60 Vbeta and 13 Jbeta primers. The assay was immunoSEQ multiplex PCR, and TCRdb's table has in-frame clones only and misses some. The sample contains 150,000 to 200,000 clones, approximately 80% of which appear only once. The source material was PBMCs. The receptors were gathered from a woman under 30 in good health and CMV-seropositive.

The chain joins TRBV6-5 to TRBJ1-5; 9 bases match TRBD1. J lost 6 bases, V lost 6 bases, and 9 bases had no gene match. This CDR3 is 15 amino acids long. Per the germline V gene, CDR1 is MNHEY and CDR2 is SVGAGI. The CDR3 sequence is CASRKRTGAGQPQHF. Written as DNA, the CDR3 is TGTGCCAGCAGAAAGAGGACAGGGGCCGGTCAGCCCCAGCATTTT.

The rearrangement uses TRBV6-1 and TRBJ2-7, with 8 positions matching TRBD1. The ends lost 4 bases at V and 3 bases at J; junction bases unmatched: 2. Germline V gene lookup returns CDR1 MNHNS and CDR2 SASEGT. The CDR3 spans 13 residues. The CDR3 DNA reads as TGTGCCAGCAGTGGGACAGGGAACTACGAGCAGTACTTC. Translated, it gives CASSGTGNYEQYF.

CDR3: CAWRLQRARETQYF. Written as DNA, the CDR3 is TGTGCCTGGAGGTTACAGAGGGCGAGGGAGACCCAGTACTTC. The gene calls are TRBV30 and TRBJ2-5; possibly TRBD2 for D (5 bases). The CDR3 extends over 14 amino acids. The germline V gene has CDR1 GTSNPN and CDR2 SVGIG (reference sequence). Trimming took off 3 bases at V and 5 bases at J, with 16 bases between the two ends. Drawing the rest from reference TRBV30 and TRBJ2-5, the complete variable domain is SQTIHQWPATLVQPVGSPLSLECTVEGTSNPNLYWYRQAAGRGLQLLFYSVGIGQISSEVPQNLSASRPQDRQFILSSKKLLLSDSGFYLCAWRLQRARETQYFGPGTRLLVL.

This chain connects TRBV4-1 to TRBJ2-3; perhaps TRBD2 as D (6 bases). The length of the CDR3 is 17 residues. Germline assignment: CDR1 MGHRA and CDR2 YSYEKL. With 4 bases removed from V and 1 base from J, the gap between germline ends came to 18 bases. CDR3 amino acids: CASSREGRGLGTDTQYF. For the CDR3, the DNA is TGCGCCAGCAGCCGAGAGGGACGGGGGTTGGGCACAGATACGCAGTATTTT.

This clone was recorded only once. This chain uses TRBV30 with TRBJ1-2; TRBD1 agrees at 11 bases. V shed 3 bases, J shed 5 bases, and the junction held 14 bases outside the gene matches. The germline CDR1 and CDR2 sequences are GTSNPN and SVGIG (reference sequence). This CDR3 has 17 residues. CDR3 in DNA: TGTGCCTGGAGGGGGACAGGGGGTGCCTCGGACTATTATGGCTACACCTTC. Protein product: CAWRGTGGASDYYGYTF.

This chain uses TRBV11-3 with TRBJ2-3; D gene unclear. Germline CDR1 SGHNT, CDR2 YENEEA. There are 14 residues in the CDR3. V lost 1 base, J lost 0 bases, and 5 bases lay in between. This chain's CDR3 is CASSLAGSTDTQYF. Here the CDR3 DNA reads TGTGCCAGCAGCTTAGCCGGGAGCACAGATACGCAGTATTTT.

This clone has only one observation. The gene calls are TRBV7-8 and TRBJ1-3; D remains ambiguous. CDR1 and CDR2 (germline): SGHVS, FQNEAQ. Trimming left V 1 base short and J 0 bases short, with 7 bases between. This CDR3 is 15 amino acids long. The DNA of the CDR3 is TGTGCCAGCAGCTTAGGGGCCGGCTCTGGAAACACCATATATTTT. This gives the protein CASSLGAGSGNTIYF.

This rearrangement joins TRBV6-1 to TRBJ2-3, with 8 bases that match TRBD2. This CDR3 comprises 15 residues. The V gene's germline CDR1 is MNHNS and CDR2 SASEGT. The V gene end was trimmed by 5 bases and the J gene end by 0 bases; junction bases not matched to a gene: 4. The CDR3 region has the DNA TGTGCCAGCAGTCGGGAGCGGGGGAGCACAGATACGCAGTATTTT. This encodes CASSRERGSTDTQYF.

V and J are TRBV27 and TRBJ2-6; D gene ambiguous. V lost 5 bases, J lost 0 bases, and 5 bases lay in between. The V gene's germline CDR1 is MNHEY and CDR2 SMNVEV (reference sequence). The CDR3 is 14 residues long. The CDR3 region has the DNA TGTGCCAGCAGTCAGGCCTCTGGGGCCAACGTCCTGACTTTC. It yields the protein CASSQASGANVLTF. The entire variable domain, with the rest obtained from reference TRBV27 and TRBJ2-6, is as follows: EAQVTQNPRYLITVTGKKLTVTCSQNMNHEYMSWYRQDPGLGLRQIYYSMNVEVTDKGDVPEGYKVSRKEKRNFPLILESPSPNQTSLYFCASSQASGANVLTFGAGSRLTVL.

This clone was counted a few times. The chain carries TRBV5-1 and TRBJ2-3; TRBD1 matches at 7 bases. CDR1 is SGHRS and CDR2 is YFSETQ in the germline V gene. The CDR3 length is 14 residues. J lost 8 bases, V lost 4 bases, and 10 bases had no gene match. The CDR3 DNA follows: TGCGCCAGCAGCCCCCCCCCGACAGGGAGTACGCAGTATTTT. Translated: CASSPPPTGSTQYF.

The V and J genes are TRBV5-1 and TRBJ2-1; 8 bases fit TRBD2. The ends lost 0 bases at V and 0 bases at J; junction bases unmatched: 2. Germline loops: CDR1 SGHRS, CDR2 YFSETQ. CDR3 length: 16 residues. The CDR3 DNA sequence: TGCGCCAGCAGCTTGGGACTAGCGTCCTCCTACAATGAGCAGTTCTTC. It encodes CASSLGLASSYNEQFF.

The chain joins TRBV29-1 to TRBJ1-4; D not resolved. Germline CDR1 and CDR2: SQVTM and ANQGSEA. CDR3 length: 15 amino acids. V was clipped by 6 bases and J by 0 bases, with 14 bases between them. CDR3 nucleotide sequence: TGCAGCGTCGCCCGGACTACGCCAACTAATGAAAAACTGTTTTTT. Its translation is CSVARTTPTNEKLFF.

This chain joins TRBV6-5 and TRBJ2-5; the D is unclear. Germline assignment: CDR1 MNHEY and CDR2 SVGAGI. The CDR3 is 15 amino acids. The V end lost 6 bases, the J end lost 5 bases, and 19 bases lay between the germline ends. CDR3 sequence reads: CASRPIPSLRETQYF. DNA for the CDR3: TGTGCCAGCAGACCAATTCCTAGTCTGCGCGAGACCCAGTACTTC.

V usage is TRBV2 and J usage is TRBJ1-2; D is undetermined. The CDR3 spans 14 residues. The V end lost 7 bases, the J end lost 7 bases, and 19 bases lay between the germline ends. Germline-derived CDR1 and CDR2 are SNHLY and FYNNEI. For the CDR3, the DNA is TGTGCCAGCAACCCGAGGGTAGCAAATGGTGGCTACACCTTC. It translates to CASNPRVANGGYTF.

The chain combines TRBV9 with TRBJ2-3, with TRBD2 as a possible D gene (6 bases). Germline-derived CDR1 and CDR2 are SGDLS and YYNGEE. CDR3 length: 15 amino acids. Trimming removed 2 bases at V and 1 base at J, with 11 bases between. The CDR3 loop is CASSVRGDGTDTQYF. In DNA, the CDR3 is TGTGCCAGCAGCGTCCGCGGGGATGGCACAGATACGCAGTATTTT.

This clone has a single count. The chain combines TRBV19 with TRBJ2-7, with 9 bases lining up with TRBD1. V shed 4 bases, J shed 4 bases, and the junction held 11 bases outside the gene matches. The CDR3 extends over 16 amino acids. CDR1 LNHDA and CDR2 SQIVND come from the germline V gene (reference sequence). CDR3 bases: TGTGCCAGTAGTACACAAACGGGACAGGGTAATTACGAGCAGTACTTC. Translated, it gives CASSTQTGQGNYEQYF. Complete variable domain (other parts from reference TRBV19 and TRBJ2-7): DGGITQSPKYLFRKEGQNVTLSCEQNLNHDAMYWYRQDPGQGLRLIYYSQIVNDFQKGDIAEGYSVSREKKESFPLTVTSAQKNPTAFYLCASSTQTGQGNYEQYFGPGTRLTVT.

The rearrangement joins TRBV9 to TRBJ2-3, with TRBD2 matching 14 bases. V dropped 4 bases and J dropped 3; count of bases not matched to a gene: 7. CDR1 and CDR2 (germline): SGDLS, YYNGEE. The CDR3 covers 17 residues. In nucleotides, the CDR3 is TGTGCCAGCAGCTTAAGACTAGCGGGGGGGGATACAGATACGCAGTATTTT. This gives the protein CASSLRLAGGDTDTQYF.